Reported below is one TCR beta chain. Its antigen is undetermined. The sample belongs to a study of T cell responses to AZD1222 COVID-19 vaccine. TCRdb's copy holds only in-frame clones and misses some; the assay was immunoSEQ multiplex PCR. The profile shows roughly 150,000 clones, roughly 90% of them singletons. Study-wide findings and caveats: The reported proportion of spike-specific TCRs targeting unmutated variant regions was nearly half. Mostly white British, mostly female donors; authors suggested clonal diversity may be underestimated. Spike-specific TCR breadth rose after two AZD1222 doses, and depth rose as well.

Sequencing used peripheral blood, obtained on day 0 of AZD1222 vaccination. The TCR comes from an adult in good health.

The CDR3 DNA reads as TGTGCCAGCAGTGAACTGGCGTCCTCCTCTGGAAACACCATATATTTT. Translation: CASSELASSSGNTIYF. The chain has TRBV2 and TRBJ1-3; D call uncertain. Germline V gene data show CDR1 as SNHLY and CDR2 as FYNNEI. This CDR3 region has 16 residues. With 2 bases removed from V and 0 bases from J, the gap between germline ends came to 11 bases.